This TCR beta chain originates from a study of somatic mutations in cytotoxic T cells in rheumatoid arthritis. Study details: No treatment had yet been given when patient blood (roughly 31 ml EDTA) was drawn, right after diagnosis.

The CDR3 is 15 amino acids. Trimming pared 0 bases from V and 0 bases from J, leaving 6 bases between. Germline CDR1 reads PRHDT; CDR2 reads FYEKMQ (reference sequence). This clone appeared a single time. Original analysis: Expanded CD8+ clones from patients, those larger than 1%, seldom had a match among published virus-specific TCRB sequences. Clones were read by immunoSEQ multiplex PCR, and TCRdb kept only the in-frame ones, dropping some. For V, J and clone size, that table is used; D and trimming come from the DNA. Of roughly 16,000 clones in the sample, roughly 80% are singletons; the top ten hold 10% to 15%.

The chain combines TRBV13 with TRBJ2-1, with D perhaps matching TRBD2 (5 bases). The sequenced sample consisted of CD8+ T cells sorted from blood. The receptor was derived from an adult with rheumatoid arthritis. CDR3: CASSLGGSSYNEQFF. The CDR3 DNA sequence: TGTGCCAGCAGCTTAGGGGGGAGCTCCTACAATGAGCAGTTCTTC.